This is a list of T cell receptor beta chains from one sample in a study of CXCR3-negative and CXCR3-positive naive CD8 T cells. With the 5' RACE reads reprocessed, TCRdb shows one record per CDR3 protein and no DNA. The sample holds some 66,000 distinct CDR3 sequences. Sequenced: naive CXCR3- CD8+ T cells from blood. The receptors were sampled from a human donor in good health. Some clones in this sample may be carry-over from other donors' samples. Both conserved end residues are part of each CDR3.

V	J	CDR3
TRBV10-3	TRBJ2-1	CAIKDAGGRDEQFF
TRBV18	TRBJ2-5	CASSPRSGGVQETQYF
TRBV7-9	TRBJ2-7	CASSLAGPPAYEQYF
TRBV2	TRBJ2-2	CASSLWAGTNTGELFF
TRBV6-5	TRBJ2-2	CASSVVNTGELFF
TRBV13	TRBJ2-5	CASTRPGRGETQYF
TRBV28	TRBJ2-2	CASSLGGHLTGELFF
TRBV7-6	TRBJ2-5	CASSLERTLQETQYF
TRBV28	TRBJ2-7	CASSVRTNEQYF
TRBV28	TRBJ1-1	CASSFGAAGTEAFF
TRBV14	TRBJ2-5	CASSQDFRTGQETQYF
TRBV10-2	TRBJ1-5	CASGTVDLFNQPQHF
TRBV5-1	TRBJ2-1	CASSLTRGSYNEQFF
TRBV28	TRBJ1-5	CAGGRNQPQHF
TRBV20-1	TRBJ2-7	CSAREGTGGYEQYF
TRBV2	TRBJ2-1	CASSEPAGDHEQFF
TRBV28	TRBJ2-5	CASSHPREPGQAYF
TRBV28	TRBJ2-5	CASSGTGESWKTQYF
TRBV28	TRBJ2-1	CASRPYDYNEQFF
TRBV15	TRBJ2-1	CATSSGSGGYNEQFF
TRBV29-1	TRBJ1-2	CSVLRPGGRDYGYTF
TRBV15	TRBJ1-5	CATTPRGRNQPQHF
TRBV5-1	TRBJ1-1	CASTLGGPNTEAFF
TRBV4-2	TRBJ1-2	CASSQDVGGGYGYTF
TRBV28	TRBJ2-7	CASSFPSGGYEQYF
TRBV7-2	TRBJ1-2	CASSLSPDNYGYTF
TRBV11-2	TRBJ2-7	CASSLGLRSNEQYF
TRBV28	TRBJ2-5	CASEGVAGEIETQYF
TRBV2	TRBJ2-5	CASSESETQYF
TRBV7-3	TRBJ2-5	CASSQGAGETQYF
TRBV13	TRBJ2-7	CASSLGLGGRAYEQYF
TRBV28	TRBJ2-5	CASRPQGPDTYF
TRBV27	TRBJ2-5	CASRQRQGEHMETQYF
TRBV19	TRBJ2-1	CASTYGTYNEQFF
TRBV2	TRBJ2-7	CASRRTSGDLFEQYF
TRBV5-5	TRBJ2-2	CASSRGLDTGELFF
TRBV11-2	TRBJ2-7	CASSPEAGTPEQYF